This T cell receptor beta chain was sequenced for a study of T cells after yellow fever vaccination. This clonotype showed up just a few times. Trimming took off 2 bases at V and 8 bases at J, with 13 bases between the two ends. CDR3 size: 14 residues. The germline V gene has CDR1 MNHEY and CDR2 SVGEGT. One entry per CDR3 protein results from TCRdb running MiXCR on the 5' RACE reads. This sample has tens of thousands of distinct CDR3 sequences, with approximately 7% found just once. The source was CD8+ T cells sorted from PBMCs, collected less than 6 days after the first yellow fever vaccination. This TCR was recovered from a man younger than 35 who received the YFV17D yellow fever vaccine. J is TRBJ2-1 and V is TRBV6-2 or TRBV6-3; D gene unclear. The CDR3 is CASSYGLATDEQFF. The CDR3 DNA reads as TGTGCCAGCAGTTACGGGTTAGCCACCGATGAGCAGTTCTTC.